Shown below are 14 T cell receptor beta chains from a single sample sequenced in a study of T cells in Graves' hyperthyroidism and ophthalmopathy. The source material, RNA transcripts, was used to amplify TCR beta CDR3 regions. The HTBI primer set drove a first-round RT-PCR of the TCR CDR3. TCRdb reprocessed the multiplex PCR reads via MiXCR and lists one record per CDR3 protein. The sample includes around 600,000 distinct CDR3 sequences, 45% of them seen just once. The sample was peripheral blood or thyroid tissue (not recorded which). The receptor source for this set is an adult man with Graves' disease, either hyperthyroidism or ophthalmopathy (not recorded which).

The V and J genes are TRBV7-2 and TRBJ1-6; tentatively, D is TRBD1 (6 bases). V was clipped by 4 bases and J by 7 bases, with 14 bases between them. The CDR3 totals 15 residues. Germline CDR1 and CDR2: SGHTA and FQGNSA. The CDR3 region is CASSSMTGANSPLHF. The CDR3 DNA sequence: TGTGCCAGCAGCTCGATGACAGGCGCCAATTCACCCCTCCACTTT.

This clonotype was counted a few times. The V call is TRBV20-1, the J call TRBJ1-2; 8 bases are a match to TRBD1. The CDR3 is 14 amino acids. Germline V gene sequence: CDR1 DFQATT, CDR2 SNEGSKA (reference sequence). V trimming: 1 base; J trimming: 3 bases; junction bases outside the gene matches: 4. The CDR3 nucleotides read TGCAGTGCTAGAGCCGACAGGGGTTACTATGGCTACACCTTC. Amino acid sequence: CSARADRGYYGYTF.

This clonotype was seen only a few times. The rearrangement uses TRBV5-1 and TRBJ1-5; 7 bases fit TRBD1. The V segment lost 10 bases and the J segment 7 bases; nucleotides outside the gene matches: 11. This CDR3 region has 13 residues. Germline-derived CDR1 and CDR2 are SGHRS and YFSETQ. The CDR3: CAGFDRVGQPQHF. The CDR3 DNA is TGCGCCGGCTTTGACAGGGTAGGACAGCCCCAGCATTTT. The variable domain in full, completed from reference TRBV5-1 and TRBJ1-5, reads KAGVTQTPRYLIKTRGQQVTLSCSPISGHRSVSWYQQTPGQGLQFLFEYFSETQRNKGNFPGRFSGRQFSNSRSEMNVSTLELGDSALYLCAGFDRVGQPQHFGDGTRLSIL.

Only a few counts were recorded for this clonotype. The chain joins TRBV7-8 to TRBJ1-2; TRBD1 is a possible D gene (5 bases). Per germline, CDR1 SGHVS and CDR2 FQNEAQ. V lost 4 bases, J lost 4 bases, and 13 bases lay in between. The length of the CDR3 is 14 residues. CDR3 DNA: TGTGCCAGCAGCTCGAGTGGGGACGGCTATGGCTACACCTTC. Its translation is CASSSSGDGYGYTF.

V gene TRBV9 combines with J gene TRBJ2-6; 8 positions agree with TRBD1. Trimming cost V 5 bases and J 4 bases; bases outside gene matches: 5. The CDR3 has 15 amino acids. Germline V gives CDR1 SGDLS, CDR2 YYNGEE. The CDR3 DNA is TGTGCCAGCAGTTACACAGGGGGGGGGGCCAACGTCCTGACTTTC. Protein product: CASSYTGGGANVLTF.

This clonotype occurred a few times. V gene TRBV7-2 combines with J gene TRBJ1-1, with 10 positions matching TRBD1. This CDR3 contains 18 residues. CDR1 and CDR2 (germline): SGHTA, FQGNSA. V was pared by 2 bases and J by 4 bases, with 13 bases of the junction left unmatched. CDR3: CASSLWRQGAARITEAFF. CDR3 bases: TGTGCCAGCAGCTTATGGCGACAGGGGGCGGCAAGAATCACTGAAGCTTTCTTT.

The V gene is TRBV5-1, the J gene TRBJ1-1; 8 nucleotides align to TRBD1. Germline-derived CDR1 and CDR2 are SGHRS and YFSETQ. The CDR3 runs to 14 residues. J gave up 5 bases and V 0 bases, and 3 bases lay outside the gene matches. The CDR3 DNA is TGCGCCAGCAGCTTGGCCAGGACAGGGACTGAAGCTTTCTTT. Protein: CASSLARTGTEAFF. The complete variable domain, with remaining parts taken from reference TRBV5-1 and TRBJ1-1, reads KAGVTQTPRYLIKTRGQQVTLSCSPISGHRSVSWYQQTPGQGLQFLFEYFSETQRNKGNFPGRFSGRQFSNSRSEMNVSTLELGDSALYLCASSLARTGTEAFFGQGTRLTVV.

The chain joins TRBV7-8 to TRBJ2-2; 8 bases map to TRBD2. The CDR3 has 12 residues. From germline, CDR1 is SGHVS and CDR2 FQNEAQ. V dropped 11 bases and J dropped 3; count of bases not matched to a gene: 2. CDR3 sequence (DNA): TGTGCCTCAGCGGGAGACACCGGGGAGCTGTTTTTT. This codes for CASAGDTGELFF.

This clonotype has ten or more counts. The chain uses TRBV15 and TRBJ1-1, with 10 bases aligning to TRBD1. The CDR3 runs 17 residues. Germline CDR1 and CDR2: LNHNV and YYDKDF (reference sequence). The V gene end was trimmed by 4 bases and the J gene end by 3 bases; junction bases not matched to a gene: 11. The CDR3 DNA sequence: TGTGCCACCAGCAATCCGGGACAGGGGATTGGGCACACTGAAGCTTTCTTT. As protein: CATSNPGQGIGHTEAFF. Variable domain in full (rest from reference TRBV15 and TRBJ1-1): DAMVIQNPRYQVTQFGKPVTLSCSQTLNHNVMYWYQQKSSQAPKLLFHYYDKDFNNEADTPDNFQSRRPNTSFCFLDIRSPGLGDTAMYLCATSNPGQGIGHTEAFFGQGTRLTVV.

Remarks on this clonotype: No conserved phenylalanine or tryptophan ends this CDR3, so it is likely a read error. Because the CDR3's place on the DNA is in doubt, the DNA is left out and the CDR3 is given as listed by TCRdb. The rearrangement uses TRBV2 and TRBJ1-1; TRBD1 is the table's D call, not checked against the DNA. The CDR3 is 10 residues long, ends included. Germline V gives CDR1 SNHLY, CDR2 FYNNEI. CDR3: CASFRDRSNY.

This clonotype was observed a few times. The chain links TRBV19 to TRBJ1-2, with 7 bases matching TRBD1. CDR1 and CDR2 (germline): LNHDA, SQIVND (reference sequence). V lost 5 bases, J lost 4 bases, and 13 bases stayed unmatched. The length of the CDR3 is 16 residues. The CDR3 protein is CASSPDRTGTAYGYTF. DNA for the CDR3: TGTGCCAGTAGTCCCGATCGGACCGGGACAGCCTATGGCTACACCTTC.

This clonotype was counted ten times or more. V and J are TRBV7-2 and TRBJ2-2; no reliable D call. This CDR3 has 13 residues. The V end was cut by 5 bases, the J end by 4 bases, with 8 bases between. CDR1 SGHTA and CDR2 FQGNSA come from the germline V gene. In DNA form, the CDR3 reads TGTGCCAGCAGCGTTAAAGTCACCGGGGAGCTGTTTTTT. Translated, it gives CASSVKVTGELFF.

This clonotype was seen a few times. The gene calls are TRBV5-1 and TRBJ2-5; D may be TRBD1 (6 bases). The germline V and J ends were trimmed by 4 bases and 0 bases, with 13 bases remaining between them. The CDR3 is 15 amino acids. In germline, CDR1 is SGHRS, CDR2 YFSETQ. The CDR3 sequence: CASSIQGLYQETQYF. The DNA for the CDR3 is TGCGCCAGCAGCATCCAGGGGTTGTACCAAGAGACCCAGTACTTC.

The V gene is TRBV29-1, the J gene TRBJ1-4, with a possible D match to TRBD1 (5 bases). CDR3 length equals 14 residues. Trimming shortened V by 0 bases and J by 0 bases, and 5 bases separated the two germline ends. Germline CDR1 SQVTM, CDR2 ANQGSEA. For the CDR3, the DNA is TGCAGCGTTGAAGAGGACACAACTAATGAAAAACTGTTTTTT. It codes for CSVEEDTTNEKLFF.